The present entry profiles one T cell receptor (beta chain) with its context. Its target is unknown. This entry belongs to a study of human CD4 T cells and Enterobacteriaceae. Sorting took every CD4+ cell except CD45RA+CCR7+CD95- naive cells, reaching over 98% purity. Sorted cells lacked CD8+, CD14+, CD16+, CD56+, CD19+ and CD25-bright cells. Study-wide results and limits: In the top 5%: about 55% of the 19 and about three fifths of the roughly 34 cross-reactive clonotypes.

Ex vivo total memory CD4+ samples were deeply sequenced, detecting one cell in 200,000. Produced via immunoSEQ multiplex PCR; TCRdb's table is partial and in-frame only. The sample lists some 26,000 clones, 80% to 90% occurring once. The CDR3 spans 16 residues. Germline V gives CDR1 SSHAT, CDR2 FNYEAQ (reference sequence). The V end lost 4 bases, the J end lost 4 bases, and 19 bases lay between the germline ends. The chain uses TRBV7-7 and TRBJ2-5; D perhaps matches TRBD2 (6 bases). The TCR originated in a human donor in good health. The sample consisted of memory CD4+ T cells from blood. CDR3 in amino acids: CASSSGRGSLGETQYF. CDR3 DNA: TGTGCCAGCAGCTCTGGGCGGGGATCACTTGGAGAGACCCAGTACTTC.